What follows are 17 T cell receptor beta chains derived from one specimen sequenced in a study of blood T cell repertoires in COVID-19. Clones were sequenced by immunoSEQ multiplex PCR, and TCRdb holds only the in-frame ones, with some missing. Altogether roughly 40,000 clones are present, about nine tenths being singletons, with the ten largest covering 5.5% to 7.5%. The specimen was peripheral blood. The receptors here all came from a human donor in a cohort sampled during active COVID-19.

The chain uses TRBV20-1 and TRBJ2-5; possibly TRBD1 for D (5 bases). V lost 5 bases, J lost 5 bases, and 9 bases lay in between. The CDR3 has 11 amino acids. The germline CDR1 and CDR2 sequences are DFQATT and SNEGSKA (reference sequence). CDR3 nucleotide sequence: TGCAGTGCTTCAGGGTTGGAGACCCAGTACTTC. The encoded protein is CSASGLETQYF.

This clone was observed a few times. V is TRBV18 and J is TRBJ2-2, with D tentatively TRBD1 (5 bases). The germline V gene encodes CDR1 KGHSH and CDR2 LQKENI. This CDR3 contains 16 residues. V lost 2 bases, J lost 3 bases, and 13 bases lay in between. CDR3 protein: CASSPGRQSYTGELFF. The CDR3 DNA reads TGTGCCAGCTCACCAGGCCGACAGAGCTACACCGGGGAGCTGTTTTTT.

The CDR3 sequence is CASSLDSGGPYEQYF. CDR3 DNA: TGCGCCAGCAGCTTGGATTCGGGAGGGCCTTACGAGCAGTACTTC. V and J are TRBV5-1 and TRBJ2-7; 8 positions agree with TRBD2. This CDR3 contains 15 residues. Germline V gene sequence: CDR1 SGHRS, CDR2 YFSETQ. With 0 bases clipped from V and 4 bases from J, the junction kept 6 bases outside the gene matches. Filled out from reference TRBV5-1 and TRBJ2-7, the complete variable domain reads KAGVTQTPRYLIKTRGQQVTLSCSPISGHRSVSWYQQTPGQGLQFLFEYFSETQRNKGNFPGRFSGRQFSNSRSEMNVSTLELGDSALYLCASSLDSGGPYEQYFGPGTRLTVT.

This clone was detected once. J is TRBJ1-1 and V is TRBV6-5; perhaps TRBD1 as D (5 bases). V was shortened by 0 bases and J by 7 bases, with 12 bases between the two germline ends. In germline, CDR1 is MNHEY, CDR2 SVGAGI. This CDR3 is built from 14 residues. CDR3 residues: CASSYSKGRGEAFF. CDR3 in DNA: TGTGCCAGCAGTTACTCGAAGGGGCGAGGTGAAGCTTTCTTT.

The chain uses TRBV6-2 or TRBV6-3 and TRBJ2-7; 11 bases agree with TRBD2. Trimming removed 5 bases from V and 1 base from J; junction bases left unmatched: 4. The CDR3 consists of 15 residues. CDR1 is MNHEY, CDR2 SVGEGT, per germline. The CDR3 bases are TGTGCCAGCAGTCCGGGACTAGCGGATTCCTACGAGCAGTACTTC. Protein product: CASSPGLADSYEQYF.

This clone has a handful of counts. The chain has TRBV7-9 and TRBJ1-3; no clear D gene. V was cut by 0 bases and J by 5 bases, with 17 bases left in between. The CDR3 sequence is 17 residues long. Looked up from germline, CDR1 is SEHNR and CDR2 is FQNEAQ (reference sequence). CDR3: CASSLAVAGPARNTIYF. The CDR3 DNA reads TGTGCCAGCAGCTTAGCGGTGGCGGGTCCCGCAAGAAACACCATATATTTT.

The gene calls are TRBV27 and TRBJ1-4; 8 bases are shared with TRBD1. V was pared by 5 bases and J by 0 bases, with 2 bases of the junction left unmatched. This CDR3 has 15 residues. CDR1 MNHEY and CDR2 SMNVEV come from the germline V gene (reference sequence). The CDR3 protein is CASSLQGATNEKLFF. CDR3 DNA: TGTGCCAGCAGTCTACAGGGGGCAACTAATGAAAAACTGTTTTTT.

This clone has only one observation. The V call is TRBV14, the J call TRBJ2-5; TRBD1 aligns across 7 bases. CDR1 and CDR2 from the germline V gene are SGHDN and FVKESK. The CDR3 spans 14 residues. J was trimmed by 5 bases and V by 2 bases; bases with no gene match: 5. Written as DNA, the CDR3 is TGTGCCAGCAGCCAACCAGGGGGTGACGAGACCCAGTACTTC. Encoded protein: CASSQPGGDETQYF.

As for this clone: A read error is possible here, since a much larger clone lies one base away. The chain recombines TRBV12-3 or TRBV12-4 with TRBJ1-2; a weak D match, TRBD1 (5 bases). The CDR3 length is 13 residues. The CDR3 nucleotides read TGTGCCCGCAGTCCGGACGCCGGGGGGGGCTACACCTTC. Translating it yields CARSPDAGGGYTF.

This chain links TRBV9 with TRBJ2-2; TRBD1 matches at 9 bases. CDR1 is SGDLS and CDR2 is YYNGEE in the germline V gene. The CDR3 totals 15 residues. The ends lost 5 bases at V and 5 bases at J; junction bases unmatched: 7. This CDR3 reads CASRPGQGRTGELFF. CDR3 DNA sequence: TGTGCCAGCAGGCCCGGACAGGGGAGAACCGGGGAGCTGTTTTTT.

This chain uses TRBV5-1 with TRBJ2-4, with a weak D call TRBD1 (5 bases). V was shortened by 4 bases and J by 7 bases, with 12 bases between the two germline ends. This CDR3 spans 13 amino acids. The germline CDR1 and CDR2 sequences are SGHRS and YFSETQ. This chain's CDR3 is CASSEDNGNIQYF. The CDR3 DNA reads TGCGCCAGCAGCGAGGACAATGGGAACATTCAGTACTTC.

The chain recombines TRBV28 with TRBJ2-1; possible D gene TRBD2, 5 bases. With 9 bases removed from V and 3 bases from J, the gap between germline ends came to 9 bases. The CDR3 totals 12 residues. CDR1 is MDHEN and CDR2 is SYDVKM in the germline V gene. CDR3 nucleotides: TGTGCCAGTGGGAGCAGCTACAATGAGCAGTTCTTC. Amino acid sequence: CASGSSYNEQFF.

This clone has a single count. The gene calls are TRBV5-1 and TRBJ2-7; no clear D. This CDR3 region has 11 residues. Per germline, CDR1 SGHRS and CDR2 YFSETQ. V was shortened by 5 bases and J by 3 bases, with 6 bases between the two germline ends. In nucleotides, the CDR3 is TGCGCCAGCAGTTCCAGCTACGAGCAGTACTTC. As protein: CASSSSYEQYF.

The chain combines TRBV6-6 with TRBJ1-2; weak D call: TRBD1 (5 bases). The V and J ends lost 0 bases and 4 bases respectively, with 9 bases between them. This CDR3 spans 14 amino acids. The germline V gene has CDR1 MNHNY and CDR2 SVGAGI (reference sequence). CDR3 loop: CASSYSDMLYGYTF. The CDR3 DNA sequence: TGTGCCAGCAGTTACTCGGACATGCTCTATGGCTACACCTTC.

This chain connects TRBV4-1 to TRBJ2-3, with 9 nucleotides matching TRBD1. Germline assignment: CDR1 MGHRA and CDR2 YSYEKL. Trimming removed 4 bases from V and 2 bases from J; junction bases left unmatched: 7. The CDR3 contains 16 residues. CDR3: CASSRGDREYTDTQYF. The CDR3 coding sequence is TGCGCCAGCAGCCGAGGGGACAGGGAGTACACAGATACGCAGTATTTT.

The J gene is TRBJ1-2, the V gene TRBV5-1, with D uncertain. Germline V gene data show CDR1 as SGHRS and CDR2 as YFSETQ. Between the trimmed V and J ends, which lost 6 bases and 0 bases, there was a span of 9 bases. CDR3 length: 13 residues. In DNA, the CDR3 is TGCGCCAGCAACACCGGGACTAACTATGGCTACACCTTC. Amino acids: CASNTGTNYGYTF. The entire variable domain, with the rest obtained from reference TRBV5-1 and TRBJ1-2, is as follows: KAGVTQTPRYLIKTRGQQVTLSCSPISGHRSVSWYQQTPGQGLQFLFEYFSETQRNKGNFPGRFSGRQFSNSRSEMNVSTLELGDSALYLCASNTGTNYGYTFGSGTRLTVV.

This clone was counted a single time. The V and J genes are TRBV6-5 and TRBJ1-2, with no clear D. CDR3 length: 12 residues. V lost 7 bases and J lost 0, with 6 bases in between. Germline V CDR1 and CDR2: MNHEY, SVGAGI. DNA for the CDR3: TGTGCCAGCACTCCAGCTAACTATGGCTACACCTTC. Its translation: CASTPANYGYTF.